Below, 14 T cell receptor beta chains from the same sample are listed, as sequenced in a study of blood T cell repertoires in COVID-19. TCRdb's copy holds only in-frame clones and misses some; the assay was immunoSEQ multiplex PCR. The profile covers roughly 120,000 clones, with around 83% appearing a single time and approximately 7.9% taken by the ten largest. Input material: peripheral blood. These receptors were collected from a man between 65 and 85 years old with acute or convalescent COVID-19.

The rearrangement links TRBV30 to TRBJ2-2, with D tentatively TRBD2 (5 bases). From germline, CDR1 is GTSNPN and CDR2 SVGIG (reference sequence). The germline V and J ends were trimmed by 4 bases and 7 bases, with 7 bases remaining between them. The CDR3 has 11 residues. The CDR3 region has the DNA TGTGCCTGGATGGCGGGCGGGGAGCTGTTTTTT. It codes for CAWMAGGELFF.

The chain uses TRBV5-1 and TRBJ2-7, with D possibly matching TRBD2 (5 bases). Deletions cut 0 bases from V and 5 bases from J, with 6 bases between. The length of the CDR3 is 12 residues. From germline, CDR1 is SGHRS and CDR2 YFSETQ. CDR3 protein: CASSLAGDEQYF. In nucleotides, the CDR3 is TGCGCCAGCAGCTTGGCCGGGGACGAGCAGTACTTC.

This clone was recorded many times. This sequence joins TRBV3-1 (or the pseudogene TRBV3-2) and TRBJ2-2; 8 bases align to TRBD1. V lost 5 bases and J lost 5; bases outside the gene matches: 16. CDR1 is LGHDT and CDR2 is YNNKEL in the germline V gene (reference sequence). The CDR3 runs to 18 residues. The CDR3: CASSTPSWTGLWTGELFF. The CDR3 coding sequence is TGTGCCAGCAGCACACCTTCCTGGACAGGGCTTTGGACCGGGGAGCTGTTTTTT.

This chain connects TRBV5-4 to TRBJ2-3; maybe TRBD2 (7 bases). V shed 0 bases and J shed 3 bases, with 20 bases lying between them. Germline lookup yields CDR1 SGHNT and CDR2 YYREEE (reference sequence). CDR3 size: 18 residues. As DNA, the CDR3 is TGTGCCAGCAGCTTGGGCCGGGGGGCTAGAGGTTATACAGATACGCAGTATTTT. Protein sequence: CASSLGRGARGYTDTQYF.

The rearrangement uses TRBV18 and TRBJ2-1, with 11 nucleotides matching TRBD2. This CDR3 contains 16 residues. CDR1 is KGHSH and CDR2 is LQKENI in the germline V gene. The V gene end was trimmed by 2 bases and the J gene end by 9 bases; junction bases not matched to a gene: 9. The CDR3 reads CASSPFISGRAGEQFF. DNA of the CDR3: TGTGCCAGCTCACCATTTATTAGCGGGAGGGCCGGTGAGCAGTTCTTC.

The chain couples TRBV5-4 to TRBJ1-5, with 8 bases aligning to TRBD1. After removal of 2 bases from V and 5 bases from J, the junction contained 3 bases not matched to a gene. Germline V lookup: CDR1 SGHNT, CDR2 YYREEE (reference sequence). The CDR3 spans 14 residues. Here the CDR3 DNA reads TGTGCCAGCAGCTTCCAGGGGGCTTATCAGCCCCAGCATTTT. Residues: CASSFQGAYQPQHF. Full variable domain (remainder filled in from reference TRBV5-4 and TRBJ1-5): ETGVTQSPTHLIKTRGQQVTLRCSSQSGHNTVSWYQQALGQGPQFIFQYYREEENGRGNFPPRFSGLQFPNYSSELNVNALELDDSALYLCASSFQGAYQPQHFGDGTRLSIL.

CDR3 DNA: TGTGCCAGCTCACCAAGATCACAGGGGATAAGTAGGACCGGGGAGCTGTTTTTT. It encodes CASSPRSQGISRTGELFF. The V and J genes are TRBV18 and TRBJ2-2; 7 nucleotides agree with TRBD1. Per germline, CDR1 KGHSH and CDR2 LQKENI. CDR3 length: 18 amino acids. Trimming took 2 bases from V and 5 from J; bases not matched to a gene: 14.

This chain joins TRBV7-2 and TRBJ2-3; D is unclear. Deletions cut 5 bases from V and 7 bases from J, with 16 bases between. Germline-derived CDR1 and CDR2 are SGHTA and FQGNSA. CDR3 size: 14 residues. For the CDR3, the DNA is TGTGCCAGCAGCCCGAGGCGTACCTTTAATACGCAGTATTTT. Translated, it gives CASSPRRTFNTQYF.

The J gene is TRBJ2-1, the V gene TRBV30; possibly TRBD2 for D (7 bases). This CDR3 region has 15 residues. V gave up 5 bases and J gave up 4 bases, with 18 bases separating them. The germline V gene has CDR1 GTSNPN and CDR2 SVGIG (reference sequence). Written as DNA, the CDR3 is TGTGCCTGGGCGAGGGGGGGCTCCCCTTACAATGAGCAGTTCTTC. This gives the protein CAWARGGSPYNEQFF.

This clone was detected only once. The chain joins TRBV19 to TRBJ2-1, with D perhaps matching TRBD2 (5 bases). V lost 7 bases to trimming and J lost 2 bases, with 15 bases between them. The CDR3 totals 15 residues. Germline loops: CDR1 LNHDA, CDR2 SQIVND (reference sequence). The CDR3 reads CASTPDRGAYNEQFF. CDR3 in DNA: TGTGCCAGTACCCCGGACCGGGGAGCCTACAATGAGCAGTTCTTC.

V is TRBV18 and J is TRBJ2-5; 7 bases are shared with TRBD1. The CDR3 runs 13 residues. The V segment lost 9 bases and the J segment 3 bases; nucleotides outside the gene matches: 7. Per the germline V gene, CDR1 is KGHSH and CDR2 is LQKENI. CDR3 protein: CASHRTGEETQYF. CDR3 nucleotide sequence: TGTGCCAGTCACCGAACAGGGGAAGAGACCCAGTACTTC.

The chain recombines TRBV5-1 with TRBJ2-5; 8 bases agree with TRBD2. Germline CDR1 SGHRS, CDR2 YFSETQ. The CDR3 is made up of 14 amino acids. The ends lost 3 bases at V and 3 bases at J; junction bases unmatched: 4. CDR3 DNA: TGCGCCAGCAGCTACGGGACTAGTAAAGAGACCCAGTACTTC. Translation: CASSYGTSKETQYF.

The V call is TRBV3-1 (or the pseudogene TRBV3-2), the J call TRBJ1-5; 8 nucleotides agree with TRBD1. The CDR3 runs to 14 residues. The germline CDR1 and CDR2 sequences are LGHDT and YNNKEL (reference sequence). Germline trimming cut 5 bases from V and 7 bases from J; bases unmatched to any gene: 7. For the CDR3, the DNA is TGTGCCAGCAGCTTAGGACAGGGTTTACAGCCCCAGCATTTT. This encodes CASSLGQGLQPQHF.

V and J are TRBV5-1 and TRBJ1-3; TRBD1 matches 7 bases. V shed 4 bases and J 0 bases; nucleotides not matched to a gene: 10. The CDR3 is 17 residues long. CDR1 SGHRS and CDR2 YFSETQ come from the germline V gene. This CDR3 is CASSRRQGEDSGNTIYF. In nucleotides, the CDR3 is TGCGCCAGCAGCCGGCGTCAGGGGGAAGACTCTGGAAACACCATATATTTT.